This T cell receptor beta chain was identified during a study of T-cell memory formation after mild COVID-19. TCRdb analysed the 5' RACE reads with MiXCR anew, one entry per CDR3 protein. The table includes about 610,000 distinct CDR3 sequences, approximately 15% detected once. This clonotype was observed a handful of times. The material sequenced was PBMCs or a T cell subset sorted from them (not recorded which). This TCR was sampled from an adult woman who had mild COVID-19 (a few samples of this study predate the infection). Cell type and time point are not known.

The CDR3 spells CASSSGRQGSREQFF. CDR3 DNA: TGTGCCAGCAGCTCGGGGCGACAGGGAAGTCGTGAGCAGTTCTTC. The chain combines TRBV7-2 with TRBJ2-1; 7 positions agree with TRBD1. This CDR3 region has 15 residues. J lost 9 bases, V lost 4 bases, and 12 bases had no gene match. Germline CDR1 and CDR2: SGHTA and FQGNSA.